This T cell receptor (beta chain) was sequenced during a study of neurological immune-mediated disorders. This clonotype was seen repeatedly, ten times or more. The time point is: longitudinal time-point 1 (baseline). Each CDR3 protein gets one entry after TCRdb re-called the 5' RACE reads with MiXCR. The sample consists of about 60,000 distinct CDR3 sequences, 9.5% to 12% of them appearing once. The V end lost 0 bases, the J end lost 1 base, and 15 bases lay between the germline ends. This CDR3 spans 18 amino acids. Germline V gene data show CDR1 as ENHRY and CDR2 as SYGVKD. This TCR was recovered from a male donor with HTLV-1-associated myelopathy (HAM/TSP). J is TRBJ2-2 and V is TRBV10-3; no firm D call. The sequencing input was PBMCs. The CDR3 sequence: CAISESMTIQMNTGELFF. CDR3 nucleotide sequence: TGTGCCATCAGTGAGTCGATGACCATCCAGATGAACACCGGGGAGCTGTTTTTT.